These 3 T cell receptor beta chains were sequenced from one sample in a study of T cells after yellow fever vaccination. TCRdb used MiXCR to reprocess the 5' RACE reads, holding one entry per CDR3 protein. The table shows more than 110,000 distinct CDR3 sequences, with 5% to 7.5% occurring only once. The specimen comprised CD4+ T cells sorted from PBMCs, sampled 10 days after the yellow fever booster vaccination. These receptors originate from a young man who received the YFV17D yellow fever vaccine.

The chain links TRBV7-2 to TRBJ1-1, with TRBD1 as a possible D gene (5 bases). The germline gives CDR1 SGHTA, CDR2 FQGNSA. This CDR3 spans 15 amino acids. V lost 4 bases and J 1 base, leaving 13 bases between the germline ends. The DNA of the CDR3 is TGTGCCAGCAGCTCAGCCGGGACGGGGAACACTGAAGCTTTCTTT. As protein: CASSSAGTGNTEAFF. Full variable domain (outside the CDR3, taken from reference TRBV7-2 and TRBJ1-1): GAGVSQSPSNKVTEKGKDVELRCDPISGHTALYWYRQSLGQGLEFLIYFQGNSAPDKSGLPSDRFSAERTGGSVSTLTIQRTQQEDSAVYLCASSSAGTGNTEAFFGQGTRLTVV.

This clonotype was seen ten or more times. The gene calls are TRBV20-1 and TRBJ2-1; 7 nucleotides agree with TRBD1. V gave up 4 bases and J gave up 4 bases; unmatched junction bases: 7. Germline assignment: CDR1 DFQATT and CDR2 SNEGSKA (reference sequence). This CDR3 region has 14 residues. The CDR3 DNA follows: TGCAGTGCTAATCCGGGACAGATTTACAATGAGCAGTTCTTC. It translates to CSANPGQIYNEQFF.

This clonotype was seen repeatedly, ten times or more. CDR3 amino acids: CASSAAGGLRTDTQYF. CDR3 in DNA: TGTGCCAGCAGCGCCGCGGGGGGACTGCGCACAGATACGCAGTATTTT. The chain is built from TRBV7-9 and TRBJ2-3; 8 bases agree with TRBD2. This CDR3 is built from 16 residues. V was clipped by 5 bases and J by 1 base; unmatched bases: 8. Germline V gene data show CDR1 as SEHNR and CDR2 as FQNEAQ (reference sequence).